This T cell receptor (beta chain) was sequenced during a study of CD8+ T cells in alopecia areata. As for the study in general: Those treated were given oral tofacitinib at 5 to 10 mg twice daily. The study gave tofacitinib for 6 to 18 months, then 6 months off drug. Study observations and caveats: Scalp clonality, together with expanded CD8+ clones among the top 100, fell significantly with tofacitinib.

Reverse transcribed after extraction, RNA yielded cDNA as the sequencing template. The data were produced by immunoSEQ multiplex PCR, yet TCRdb's version contains in-frame clones alone and is incomplete. The data show some 170,000 clones, about 61% seen once. The CDR3 extends over 17 amino acids. The ends lost 3 bases at V and 3 bases at J; junction bases unmatched: 9. The germline gives CDR1 MGHRA, CDR2 YSYEKL. Stated treatment: oral pan-JAK inhibitor, 5-10 mg twice daily. There are a few counts of this clone. No antigen is known for it. V gene TRBV4-1 combines with J gene TRBJ1-5, with TRBD1 matching over 9 bases. The specimen comprised CD4+ T cells sorted from blood, sampled at approximately week 60, from a patient treated with tofacitinib. This TCR derives from a human donor with alopecia areata. CDR3 region: CASSQPGQGHDNQPQHF. CDR3 DNA: TGCGCCAGCAGCCAGCCGGGACAGGGACATGACAATCAGCCCCAGCATTTT.